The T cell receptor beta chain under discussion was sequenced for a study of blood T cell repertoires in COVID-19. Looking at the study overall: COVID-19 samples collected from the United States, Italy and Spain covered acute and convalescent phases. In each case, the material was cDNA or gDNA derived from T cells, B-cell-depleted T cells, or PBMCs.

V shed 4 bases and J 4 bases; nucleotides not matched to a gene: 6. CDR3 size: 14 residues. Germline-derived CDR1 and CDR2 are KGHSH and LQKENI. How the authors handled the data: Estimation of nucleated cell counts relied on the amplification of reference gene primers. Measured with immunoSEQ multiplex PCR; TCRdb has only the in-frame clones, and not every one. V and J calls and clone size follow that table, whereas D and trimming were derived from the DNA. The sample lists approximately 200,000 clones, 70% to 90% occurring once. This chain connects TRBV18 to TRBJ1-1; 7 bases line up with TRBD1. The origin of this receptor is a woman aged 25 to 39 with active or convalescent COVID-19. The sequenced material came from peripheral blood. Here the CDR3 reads CASSQTTGFTEAFF. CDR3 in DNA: TGTGCCAGCTCACAAACGACAGGGTTCACTGAAGCTTTCTTT.